This is a list of T cell receptor beta chains from one sample in a study of post-analysis software for immune sequencing data. TCRdb used MiXCR to reprocess the PCR reads, holding one entry per CDR3 protein. The profile shows 750,000 to 900,000 distinct CDR3 sequences, more than 45% of them singletons. Sequenced material: blood. The receptors here all came from a girl between 5 and 17 years old with multiple sclerosis. The CDR3 runs from the conserved cysteine through the conserved F or W. D genes are given only for firm matches.

v_call	d_call	j_call	cdr3_aa
TRBV13	.	TRBJ2-3	CASSLGNSFTDTQYF
TRBV11-2	.	.	CASSYTAYEQYF
TRBV9	TRBD1	TRBJ2-5	CASSVPREPGQGREETQYF
TRBV6-1	TRBD1	TRBJ2-3	CASRMGQGASDTQYF
TRBV12-3/TRBV12-4	TRBD2	TRBJ2-1	CASSSSGGYYNEQFF
TRBV4-2	.	TRBJ2-1	CASSQDPPRSEQFF
TRBV3-1	TRBD2	.	CASSQGLAGFTYEQYF
TRBV20-1	TRBD2	TRBJ2-7	CSARDGGRTRYEQYF
TRBV4-3	TRBD1	TRBJ1-5	CASSPEDRGANQPQHF
TRBV29-1	TRBD1	.	CSVEDDRVDEQYF
TRBV10-3	.	TRBJ2-7	CAIAEGYEQYF
TRBV20-1	TRBD2	TRBJ2-1	CSARGGWEGSGRADNEQFF
TRBV29-1	.	TRBJ2-5	CSVAPRPCGEEYF
TRBV10-3	.	.	CAISDHQPASEQYF
TRBV20-1	.	TRBJ2-5	CSASPLGGFQETQYF
TRBV6-5	TRBD2	TRBJ2-4	CASRKTSGGPRNIQYF
TRBV10-3	TRBD2	TRBJ2-1	CAIREGGRSSEQFF
TRBV4-2	.	TRBJ1-1	CASSQDGWGTNTEAFF
TRBV28	.	TRBJ2-1	CASSLFGSGAYNEQFF
TRBV7-6	.	TRBJ1-5	CASSTEAGGYNQPQHF
TRBV10-3	.	TRBJ2-3	CAISESTTSRLSDTQYF
TRBV9	.	TRBJ2-3	CASTTGLVYGTQYF
TRBV5-1	.	TRBJ1-5	CASSLGDFSNQPQHF
TRBV6-6	.	TRBJ2-3	CASSYPGDMRDTQYF
TRBV20-1	.	TRBJ2-1	CSASGDHNEQFF
TRBV4-2	TRBD2	TRBJ2-1	CASSHSGGVNEQFF
TRBV20-1	.	TRBJ2-6	CSAQGGSGANVLTF
TRBV20-1	TRBD2	TRBJ2-1	CSASPRGTSAYNEQFF
TRBV7-9	.	TRBJ2-1	CASSLGGGGFF
TRBV10-3	TRBD2	TRBJ2-5	CAISETTSPEQYF
TRBV5-6	TRBD1	TRBJ2-1	CASSQLGQGPTYNEQFF
TRBV21-1	.	TRBJ2-3	CASSRVPDTQYF
TRBV7-2	.	TRBJ2-3	CASSLEWGDTSTDTQYF
TRBV6-2/TRBV6-3	.	TRBJ2-1	CATGTAGKYDNEQFF
TRBV25-1	TRBD2	TRBJ2-1	CASSPPALAGYNEQFF
TRBV28	.	TRBJ1-1	CASSLLVPGRNTEAFF
TRBV18	.	TRBJ2-1	CASSDAGYNEQFF
TRBV20-1	TRBD1	.	CSARSGTGGYEQYF
TRBV27	.	TRBJ2-5	CASSPQGFSETQYF
TRBV12-3/TRBV12-4	.	TRBJ2-3	CASSLITTDTQYF
TRBV11-2	.	TRBJ2-5	CASSLGTTGRQETQYF
TRBV29-1	.	TRBJ2-5	CSVEGGETQYF
TRBV7-9	TRBD2	TRBJ2-3	CASNPEGTSGTTDTQYF
TRBV5-5	.	.	CASSLVSRDYEQYF
TRBV12-3/TRBV12-4	.	TRBJ1-5	CASSLTADQPQHF
TRBV7-3	.	TRBJ2-7	CASSLTAGPEQYF
TRBV5-1	TRBD1	TRBJ1-1	CASDWTGGVNTEAFF
TRBV29-1	TRBD2	TRBJ2-5	CSVGGLAGQETQYF
TRBV10-3	TRBD2	TRBJ2-3	CAISESTSVGTDTQYF
TRBV12-3/TRBV12-4	TRBD2	TRBJ2-5	CASSWGLAATQETQYF
TRBV4-1	.	TRBJ2-1	CASSQDGSGYLDEQFF
TRBV5-1	.	TRBJ2-3	CASSGMTGSTDTQYF
TRBV7-9	.	TRBJ2-5	CASSLATLAGNQETQYF
TRBV4-3	TRBD2	TRBJ2-7	CASSQVRLAGIYEQYF
TRBV6-6	TRBD1	TRBJ2-3	CASSYAGGLTDTQYF
TRBV29-1	.	TRBJ1-1	CSVLGQSSMNTEAFF
TRBV12-3/TRBV12-4	TRBD1	TRBJ1-1	CASRGTGGGNTEAFF
TRBV6-5	.	TRBJ2-3	CASSYGPPDTQYF
TRBV18	.	TRBJ2-2	CASSPVAPGELFF